Sequencing of this T cell receptor beta chain was carried out in a study of cytomegalovirus exposure and HLA in healthy donors. Study-level results: Most of the CMV-associated TCR beta chains (in a later analysis) appeared to be HLA-restricted. Analysis performed later found about 18,000 TCR beta sequences associated with HLA alleles at 0.05 false discovery rate.

Germline CDR1 and CDR2: MNHEY and SVGAGI. Trimming shortened V by 6 bases and J by 1 base, and 3 bases separated the two germline ends. This CDR3 has 12 amino acids. Primers for the PCR totalled 60 Vbeta and 13 Jbeta. Generated by immunoSEQ multiplex PCR, the TCRdb table keeps only in-frame clones and is missing some. With around 150,000 clones in the sample, the ten largest clones hold roughly 1.3%. In regard to this clone: Its antigen is unidentified.

The sample was PBMCs. The J gene is TRBJ2-2, the V gene TRBV6-5; D remains unclear. This sequence was found in a woman aged 55-69 years in good health and CMV-seronegative. CDR3: CASRRNTGELFF. The DNA for the CDR3 is TGTGCCAGCAGGAGGAACACCGGGGAGCTGTTTTTT.